Listed below are T cell receptor beta chains from one sample, sequenced in a study of graft-versus-host responses after intestinal transplantation. Profiled with immunoSEQ multiplex PCR; TCRdb holds only in-frame clones, not every one. The table has some 96,000 clones, roughly 90% seen once; the top ten hold approximately 16%. Sequences were derived from PBMCs, sampled around 68 weeks after intestinal transplant. These receptors originate from a human patient who received an intestinal transplant, so some T cells may come from the graft donor. Each CDR3 is given with its conserved first and last residue. A D gene is named only where the DNA matches it firmly. The listing skips clone size in some rows; elsewhere it reads once, few, many or a size class.

CDR3nt,CDR3aa,j_gene,v_gene,abundance,d_gene
TGTGCCAGTAGTATGACAACGAACACTGAAGCTTTCTTT,CASSMTTNTEAFF,TRBJ1-1,TRBV19,once,.
TGTGCCAGCGCCCTGACCGGGGACATTCAGTACTTC,CASALTGDIQYF,TRBJ2-4,TRBV6-6,.,.
TGTGCCAGCAGTGGAACTAGCGGGGGGTACAATGAGCAGTTCTTC,CASSGTSGGYNEQFF,TRBJ2-1,TRBV6-4,.,TRBD2
TGCAGCGTTGGGCACCCGAACACTGAAGCTTTCTTT,CSVGHPNTEAFF,TRBJ1-1,TRBV29-1,once,.
TGTGCCAGCACCTACGCGCCCTATGGCTACACCTTC,CASTYAPYGYTF,TRBJ1-2,TRBV28,once,.
TGTGCCAGCAGCACCGGGACCTCTGGAAACACCATATATTTT,CASSTGTSGNTIYF,TRBJ1-3,TRBV7-9,few,.
TGTGCCAGCAGTGGGGACAGGGGGGGTTCACCCCTCCACTTT,CASSGDRGGSPLHF,TRBJ1-6,TRBV5-8,once,TRBD1
TGTGCCAGCAGCGACCCCACAGGTCGCTATGGCTACACCTTC,CASSDPTGRYGYTF,TRBJ1-2,TRBV9,once,.
TGTGCCAGCAGCCAAGTAACCGGGGATGGCTACACCTTC,CASSQVTGDGYTF,TRBJ1-2,TRBV14,.,.
TGCGCCAGCAGCCAAGATGTGGTCTGGGGAAGGAACACCATATATTTT,CASSQDVVWGRNTIYF,TRBJ1-3,TRBV4-1,.,.
TGTGCCAGCACAGTTCGCGGCAACCCTAACTATGGCTACACCTTC,CASTVRGNPNYGYTF,TRBJ1-2,TRBV6-1,.,.
TGTGCCAGCAGTTTATCAGGTGGGGGCTACGAGCAGTACTTC,CASSLSGGGYEQYF,TRBJ2-7,TRBV27,.,.
TGTGCCAGCAGTAAGGGGACAGGGCCCACAGATACGCAGTATTTT,CASSKGTGPTDTQYF,TRBJ2-3,TRBV6-1,.,TRBD1
TGCACCAGCAGCCAAGTCGGGGGCAACACTGAAGCTTTCTTT,CTSSQVGGNTEAFF,TRBJ1-1,TRBV1,.,.
TGTGCCAGCTCGCTCGGCAACTCCGGGACAGGGAATTATGGCTACACCTTC,CASSLGNSGTGNYGYTF,TRBJ1-2,TRBV18,.,TRBD1
TGTGCCAGCAGTGGGGAGACCGGGGAGCTGTTTTTT,CASSGETGELFF,TRBJ2-2,TRBV6-5,once,.
TGCGCCAGCAGCTTGGGACAGGGGTACGAGGAGCTGTTTTTT,CASSLGQGYEELFF,TRBJ2-2,TRBV5-1,.,TRBD1
TGTGCCAGTAGAAGCGGGCACGGAGGGAACACCATATATTTT,CASRSGHGGNTIYF,TRBJ1-3,TRBV19,once,.
TGTGCCAGCAGCTTGGGGCTAGCTGGGACCTACGAGCAGTACTTC,CASSLGLAGTYEQYF,TRBJ2-7,TRBV5-6,.,.
TGCGCCAGCAGGGTAGGGGCTGGTACAGATACGCAGTATTTT,CASRVGAGTDTQYF,TRBJ2-3,TRBV10-2,.,.
TGTGCCAGCAGCGTAACTGGCAATGAGCAGTTCTTC,CASSVTGNEQFF,TRBJ2-1,TRBV9,.,.
TGTGCCAGCCGGGGGACAGGGAGCTCCTACGAGCAGTACTTC,CASRGTGSSYEQYF,TRBJ2-7,TRBV19,.,TRBD1
TGTGCCATCAGTGCCTGGGGGACAGGGAGGGATACCGGGGAGCTGTTTTTT,CAISAWGTGRDTGELFF,TRBJ2-2,TRBV10-3,.,TRBD1
TGTGCCAGTAGTATAGGTTTGGGTAACTATGGCTACACCTTC,CASSIGLGNYGYTF,TRBJ1-2,TRBV19,.,.
TGTGCCAGCAGCGTAGGTACAGGGACCTACGAGCAGTACTTC,CASSVGTGTYEQYF,TRBJ2-7,TRBV9,.,.
TGTGCCAGCAGCTTAGCCTTTGAAGCTTTCTTT,CASSLAFEAFF,TRBJ1-1,TRBV7-9,.,.
TGTGCCAGTAGGCAGCCTCCGGGGGGCAATCAGCCCCAGCATTTT,CASRQPPGGNQPQHF,TRBJ1-5,TRBV19,.,.
TGCGCCAGCAGCCAAGGAGCCTTAGCGGGAGAGCAGTACTTC,CASSQGALAGEQYF,TRBJ2-7,TRBV4-1,.,TRBD2